The 10 T cell receptor beta chains below were found in one sample sequenced in a study of T cell repertoires in cytomegalovirus infection. These TCRs are of unknown antigen specificity. TCRdb passed the reads through MiXCR, listing each CDR3 protein once. The profile shows about 920,000 distinct CDR3 sequences, approximately 33% of them singletons. Material: cultured CD8+ T cells from PBMCs, obtained from culture after CMV antigen stimulation. The receptor source for this set is a human donor in good health (CMV status not recorded). Some clones in this sample may be carry-over from other donors' samples.

This clonotype was picked up many times. J is TRBJ1-5 and V is TRBV7-2, with 7 bases matching TRBD1. Per the germline V gene, CDR1 is SGHTA and CDR2 is FQGNSA. J lost 3 bases, V lost 5 bases, and 7 bases had no gene match. This CDR3 is 15 amino acids long. DNA for the CDR3: TGTGCCAGCAGCCCTAGGGGACAGATCAATCAGCCCCAGCATTTT. It yields the protein CASSPRGQINQPQHF.

The V gene is TRBV28, the J gene TRBJ2-7; D may be TRBD1 (6 bases). The germline V gene has CDR1 MDHEN and CDR2 SYDVKM. The length of the CDR3 is 12 residues. The V and J ends lost 7 bases and 5 bases respectively, with 12 bases between them. CDR3 nucleotide sequence: TGTGCCAGCAAAACAGGGAGCGACGAGCAGTACTTC. Amino acid sequence: CASKTGSDEQYF. Full variable domain (missing parts from reference TRBV28 and TRBJ2-7): DVKVTQSSRYLVKRTGEKVFLECVQDMDHENMFWYRQDPGLGLRLIYFSYDVKMKEKGDIPEGYSVSREKKERFSLILESASTNQTSMYLCASKTGSDEQYFGPGTRLTVT.

This chain uses TRBV10-3 with TRBJ2-5; the match to TRBD2 covers 7 bases. The germline CDR1 and CDR2 sequences are ENHRY and SYGVKD. J lost 2 bases, V lost 3 bases, and 3 bases had no gene match. The CDR3 has 14 amino acids. The DNA for the CDR3 is TGTGCCATCAGTGATCCGGGACTACAAGAGACCCAGTACTTC. This translates into CAISDPGLQETQYF.

The gene calls are TRBV7-8 and TRBJ1-4; 8 bases map to TRBD1. The germline V gene has CDR1 SGHVS and CDR2 FQNEAQ. The ends lost 5 bases at V and 8 bases at J; junction bases unmatched: 19. This CDR3 comprises 18 residues. The DNA for the CDR3 is TGTGCCAGCAGCCAAATTTACTCCAGGGGGCGGCTGGGGGAAAAACTGTTTTTT. It encodes CASSQIYSRGRLGEKLFF.

The gene calls are TRBV12-3 or TRBV12-4 and TRBJ2-7; 9 bases are a match to TRBD1. V was clipped by 0 bases and J by 11 bases; unmatched bases: 5. The CDR3 has 13 residues. This chain's CDR3 is CASSLAGGQGEYF. Written as DNA, the CDR3 is TGTGCCAGCAGTTTAGCGGGGGGACAGGGCGAGTACTTC.

The chain combines TRBV4-1 with TRBJ2-7; tentatively, D is TRBD2 (6 bases). Trimming removed 4 bases from V and 5 bases from J, with 12 bases in between. Germline CDR1 and CDR2: MGHRA and YSYEKL. The CDR3 contains 13 residues. CDR3 sequence reads: CASSRPLADEQYF. CDR3 in DNA: TGCGCCAGCAGCCGCCCGTTAGCGGACGAGCAGTACTTC.

The chain joins TRBV7-4 to TRBJ2-1, with 7 bases lining up with TRBD1. The CDR3 is 12 amino acids. After removal of 10 bases from V and 8 bases from J, the junction contained 8 bases not matched to a gene. Germline CDR1 and CDR2: SGHVT and SQSDAQ. The CDR3 region has the DNA TGTGCCATCTGGACAGGTCCCGATGAGCAGTTCTTC. The encoded protein is CAIWTGPDEQFF.

The chain uses TRBV29-1 and TRBJ1-2; D gene uncertain. Trimming shortened V by 0 bases and J by 0 bases, and 5 bases separated the two germline ends. CDR3 size: 13 residues. Germline assignment: CDR1 SQVTM and CDR2 ANQGSEA. CDR3 sequence reads: CSVEDKANYGYTF. The CDR3 DNA follows: TGCAGCGTTGAAGATAAAGCTAACTATGGCTACACCTTC.

The chain links TRBV18 to TRBJ2-3, with 8 nucleotides matching TRBD1. Germline V gene sequence: CDR1 KGHSH, CDR2 LQKENI. The trim removed 2 bases at V and 2 bases at J, leaving 6 bases unmatched. CDR3 length: 16 residues. The DNA for the CDR3 is TGTGCCAGCTCACCATCAGGGGGCGACTCCACAGATACGCAGTATTTT. Protein sequence: CASSPSGGDSTDTQYF.

A few counts support this clonotype. V usage is TRBV19 and J usage is TRBJ1-2; TRBD1 matches at 9 bases. The CDR3 loop spans 18 amino acids. The V and J ends lost 6 bases and 3 bases, in that order; junction bases with no gene match: 17. Germline V CDR1 and CDR2: LNHDA, SQIVND (reference sequence). In nucleotides, the CDR3 is TGTGCCAGTAGGCATACCGTGAGGACAGGGGCCTTCGACTATGGCTACACCTTC. Amino acids: CASRHTVRTGAFDYGYTF.